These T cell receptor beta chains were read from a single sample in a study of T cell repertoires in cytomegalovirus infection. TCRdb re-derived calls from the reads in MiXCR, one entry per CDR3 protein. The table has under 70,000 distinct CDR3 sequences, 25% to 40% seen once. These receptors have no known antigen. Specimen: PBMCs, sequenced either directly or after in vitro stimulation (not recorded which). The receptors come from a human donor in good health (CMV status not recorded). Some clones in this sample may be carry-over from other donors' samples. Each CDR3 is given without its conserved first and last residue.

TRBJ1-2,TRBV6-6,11,ASTLRANYGYT
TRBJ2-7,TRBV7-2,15,ASSLPPLAGGPYEQY
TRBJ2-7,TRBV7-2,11,ASSLSPSYEQY
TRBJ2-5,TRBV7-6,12,ANSNHLVSETQY
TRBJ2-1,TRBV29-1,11,SVSPGQGNEQF
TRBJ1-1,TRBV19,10,ASSIRNTEAF
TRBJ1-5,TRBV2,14,ASSLDRGGVNQPQH
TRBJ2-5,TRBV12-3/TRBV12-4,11,ASRVGQQDTQY
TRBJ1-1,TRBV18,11,ASSLTGGTEAF
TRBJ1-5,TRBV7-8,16,ASSLNWEGGAQMRPQH
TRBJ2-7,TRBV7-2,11,ASMEGVSYEQY